This T cell receptor beta chain was found in a study of shared clonotypes between healthy human individuals. Cells designated naive CD8 were CD45RO-negative and were positively selected for CCR7, with terminally differentiated effector memory CD45RA+ cells excluded. Study-level findings and limits: There were few donors, and this limited the genetic and exposure-history diversity represented. A handful of donors had around 5.2% of their naive CD4 clonotypes in common.

V was cut by 0 bases and J by 2 bases, with 21 bases left in between. This CDR3 comprises 18 residues. CDR1 is SGHRS and CDR2 is YFSETQ in the germline V gene. As handled by the study authors: Junction-only sequences without quality scores were provided by ImmunoSEQ, so filtering was different. Method: immunoSEQ multiplex PCR; TCRdb's copy keeps in-frame clones and lacks some. D and trimming come from the DNA, and the V and J calls and clone size come from that table. The data hold about 600,000 clones, with 95% to 98% observed a single time. As concerns this clone: What it binds is unknown.

The material sequenced was naive CD8+ T cells sorted from blood. This receptor was obtained from a man aged 25 to 45 in good health. The chain couples TRBV5-1 to TRBJ2-7, with D possibly matching TRBD1 (5 bases). CDR3 nucleotides: TGCGCCAGCAGCTTGGCCCCAACGGGCAGGGAAGTCACCTACGAGCAGTACTTC. This encodes CASSLAPTGREVTYEQYF.